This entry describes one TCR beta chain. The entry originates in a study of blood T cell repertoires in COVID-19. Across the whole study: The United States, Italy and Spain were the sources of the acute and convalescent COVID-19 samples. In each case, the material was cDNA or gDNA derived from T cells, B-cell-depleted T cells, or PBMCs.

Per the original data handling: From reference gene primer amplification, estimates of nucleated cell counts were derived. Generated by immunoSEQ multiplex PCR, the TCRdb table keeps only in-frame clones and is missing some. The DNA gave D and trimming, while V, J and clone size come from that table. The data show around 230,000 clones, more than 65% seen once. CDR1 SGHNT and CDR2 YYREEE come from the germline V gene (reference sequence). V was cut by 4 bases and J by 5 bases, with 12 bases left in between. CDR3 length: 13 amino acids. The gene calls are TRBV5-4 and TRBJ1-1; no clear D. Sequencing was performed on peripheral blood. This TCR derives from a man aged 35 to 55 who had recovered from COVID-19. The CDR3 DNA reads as TGTGCCAGCAGCCCACGCGAGTGGACTGAAGCTTTCTTT. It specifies CASSPREWTEAFF.